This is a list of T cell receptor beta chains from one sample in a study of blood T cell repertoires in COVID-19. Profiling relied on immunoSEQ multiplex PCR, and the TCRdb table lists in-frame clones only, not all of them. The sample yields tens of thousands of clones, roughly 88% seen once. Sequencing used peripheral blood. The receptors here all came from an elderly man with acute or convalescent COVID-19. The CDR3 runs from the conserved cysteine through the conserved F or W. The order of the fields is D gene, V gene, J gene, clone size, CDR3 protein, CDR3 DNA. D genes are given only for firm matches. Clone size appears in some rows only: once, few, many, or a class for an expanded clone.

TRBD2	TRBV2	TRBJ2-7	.	CASSKGLAGGEQYF	TGTGCCAGCAGTAAGGGACTAGCGGGCGGGGAGCAGTACTTC
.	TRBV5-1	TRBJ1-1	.	CASSLGQRLMNTEAFF	TGCGCCAGCAGCTTGGGACAGAGACTCATGAACACTGAAGCTTTCTTT
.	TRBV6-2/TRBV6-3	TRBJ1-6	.	CASSPRLSSYNSPLHF	TGTGCCAGCAGTCCCCGGTTGAGCTCCTATAATTCACCCCTCCACTTT
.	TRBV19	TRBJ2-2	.	CASSITSLNTGELFF	TGTGCCAGTAGTATAACTAGCCTGAACACCGGGGAGCTGTTTTTT
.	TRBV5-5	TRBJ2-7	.	CASRLLATSYEQYF	TGTGCCAGCAGATTGCTGGCAACATCCTACGAGCAGTACTTC
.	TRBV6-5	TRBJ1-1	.	CASSYSSGSTEAFF	TGTGCCAGCAGTTACTCGAGTGGGAGCACTGAAGCTTTCTTT
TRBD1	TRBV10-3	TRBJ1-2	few	CAIIMTGGPGYTF	TGTGCCATCATTATGACAGGGGGCCCTGGCTACACCTTC
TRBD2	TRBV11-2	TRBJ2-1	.	CASSPGNGGGAFVGEQFF	TGTGCCAGCAGCCCAGGGAATGGCGGGGGGGCTTTTGTAGGTGAGCAGTTCTTC
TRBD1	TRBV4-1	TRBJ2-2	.	CASSQAQGANTGELFF	TGCGCCAGCAGCCAAGCTCAGGGGGCTAACACCGGGGAGCTGTTTTTT
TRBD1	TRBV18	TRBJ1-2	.	CASSPRQGYDYGYTF	TGTGCCAGCTCACCGAGACAGGGCTATGACTATGGCTACACCTTC
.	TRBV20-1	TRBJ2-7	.	CSASHGTPSYEQYF	TGCAGTGCTAGTCATGGGACTCCTTCCTACGAGCAGTACTTC
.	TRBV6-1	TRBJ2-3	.	CASTERGGDGTDTQYF	TGTGCCAGCACTGAAAGGGGAGGTGATGGCACAGATACGCAGTATTTT
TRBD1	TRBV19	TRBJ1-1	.	CASSPRDRAGTEAFF	TGTGCCAGTAGTCCCCGGGACAGGGCGGGCACTGAAGCTTTCTTT
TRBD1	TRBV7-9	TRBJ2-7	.	CASSLAGQGAGEQYF	TGTGCCAGCAGCTTAGCGGGACAGGGGGCGGGCGAGCAGTACTTC
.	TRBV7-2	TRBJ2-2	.	CASSLVRGNTGELFF	TGTGCCAGCAGCTTAGTGCGGGGAAACACCGGGGAGCTGTTTTTT
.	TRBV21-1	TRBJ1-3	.	CASSRRDSGNTIYF	TGTGCCAGCAGCAGGAGAGACTCTGGAAACACCATATATTTT
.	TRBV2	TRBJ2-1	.	CASSEEGFGAGEQFF	TGTGCCAGCAGTGAAGAGGGGTTTGGAGCAGGTGAGCAGTTCTTC
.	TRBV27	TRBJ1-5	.	CASSRGWGNQPQHF	TGTGCCAGCAGTCGAGGTTGGGGCAATCAGCCCCAGCATTTT
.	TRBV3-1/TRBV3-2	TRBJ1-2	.	CASSLRGEGVYGYTF	TGTGCCAGCAGCTTAAGGGGGGAGGGTGTCTATGGCTACACCTTC
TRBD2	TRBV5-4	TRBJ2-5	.	CASSLGLAGGRETQYF	TGTGCCAGCAGCCTCGGACTAGCGGGGGGTCGAGAGACCCAGTACTTC
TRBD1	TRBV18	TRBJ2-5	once	CASSPLASRDRGRETQYF	TGTGCCAGCTCACCACTGGCTTCCCGGGACAGGGGGCGAGAGACCCAGTACTTC
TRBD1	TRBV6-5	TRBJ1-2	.	CASSRRQGANYGYTF	TGTGCCAGCAGTCGCCGACAGGGAGCTAACTATGGCTACACCTTC